This TCR beta chain comes out of a study of early T cells in non-severe SARS-CoV-2 infection. Background on the study: Whole-blood bulk RNA, unsorted, was sequenced, and chains were unpaired.

Unique molecular identifiers (one per individual cDNA molecule) were attached. MiXCR, run by TCRdb on the 5' RACE reads, gives a single entry per CDR3 protein. The sample has tens of thousands of distinct CDR3 sequences; over 9.5% are singletons. Regarding the study as a whole: Matches to VDJdb favored anti-spike CD8 responses and missed private and CD4 specificities.

This clonotype showed up many times. Its target is unknown. V was shortened by 0 bases and J by 6 bases, with 10 bases between the two germline ends. The germline CDR1 and CDR2 sequences are SEHNR and FQNEAQ (reference sequence). The CDR3 covers 14 residues. Source material: whole blood. The source of this sequence is an adult who was a healthcare worker with PCR-confirmed SARS-CoV-2 infection or an uninfected control (not recorded which). The V and J genes are TRBV7-9 and TRBJ2-3; the D gene could be TRBD1 or TRBD2 (5 bases each). The CDR3 sequence: CASSLAGAGDTQYF. In DNA, the CDR3 is TGTGCCAGCAGCTTAGCCGGGGCGGGTGATACGCAGTATTTT.